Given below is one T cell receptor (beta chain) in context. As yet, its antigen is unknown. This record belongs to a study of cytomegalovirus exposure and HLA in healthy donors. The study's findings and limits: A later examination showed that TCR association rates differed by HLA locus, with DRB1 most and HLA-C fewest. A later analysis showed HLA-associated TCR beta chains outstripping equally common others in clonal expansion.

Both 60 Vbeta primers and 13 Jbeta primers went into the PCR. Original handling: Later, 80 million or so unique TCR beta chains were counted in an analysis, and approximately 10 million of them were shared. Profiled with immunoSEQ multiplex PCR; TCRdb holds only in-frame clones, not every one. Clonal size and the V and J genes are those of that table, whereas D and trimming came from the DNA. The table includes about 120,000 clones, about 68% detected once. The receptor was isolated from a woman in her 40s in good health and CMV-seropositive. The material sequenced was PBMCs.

The CDR3 sequence is CASSLGGGSNTGELFF. For the CDR3, the DNA is TGTGCCAGCAGCTTGGGGGGCGGCTCGAACACCGGGGAGCTGTTTTTT. This chain links TRBV5-4 with TRBJ2-2; D is perhaps TRBD1 (5 bases). V dropped 0 bases and J dropped 0 bases, with 9 bases sitting between them. Germline CDR1 and CDR2: SGHNT and YYREEE (reference sequence). CDR3 length: 16 amino acids.